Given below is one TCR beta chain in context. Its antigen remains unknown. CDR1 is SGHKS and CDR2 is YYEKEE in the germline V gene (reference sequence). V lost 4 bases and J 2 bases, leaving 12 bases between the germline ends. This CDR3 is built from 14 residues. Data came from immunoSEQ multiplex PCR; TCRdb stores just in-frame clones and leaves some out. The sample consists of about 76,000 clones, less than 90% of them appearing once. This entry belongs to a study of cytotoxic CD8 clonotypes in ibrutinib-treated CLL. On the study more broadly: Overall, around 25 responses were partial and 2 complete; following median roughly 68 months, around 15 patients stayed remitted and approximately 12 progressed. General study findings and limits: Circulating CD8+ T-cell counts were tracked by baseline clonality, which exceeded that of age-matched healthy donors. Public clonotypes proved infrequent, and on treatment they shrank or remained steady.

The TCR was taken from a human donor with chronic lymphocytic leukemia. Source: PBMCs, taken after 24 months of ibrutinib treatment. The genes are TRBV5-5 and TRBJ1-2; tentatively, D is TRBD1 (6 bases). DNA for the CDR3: TGTGCCAGCAGCCGCGGGGGACAAAACTATGGCTACACCTTC. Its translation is CASSRGGQNYGYTF. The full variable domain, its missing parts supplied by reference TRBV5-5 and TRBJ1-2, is DAGVTQSPTHLIKTRGQQVTLRCSPISGHKSVSWYQQVLGQGPQFIFQYYEKEERGRGNFPDRFSARQFPNYSSELNVNALLLGDSALYLCASSRGGQNYGYTFGSGTRLTVV.